The entry that follows covers one T cell receptor beta chain sequence. Its antigen is still unknown. The record originates from a study of cytomegalovirus exposure and HLA in healthy donors. For the study at large: The study placed 80% to 85% of its approximately 400 genotyped donors in the Caucasian-associated ancestry cluster.

The study, taken as a whole, reports: An analysis that came later showed most CMV-associated TCR beta chains appearing HLA-restricted. TCR beta sequences reportedly predicted most subjects' HLA-A and HLA-B alleles accurately.

PCR amplification relied on 60 Vbeta primers (plus 13 Jbeta primers). Assay used: immunoSEQ multiplex PCR; TCRdb lists only in-frame clones, some missing. Among about 150,000 clones listed, approximately 86% were seen once. Trimming removed 2 bases at V and 0 bases at J, with 8 bases between. Germline-derived CDR1 and CDR2 are SGHVS and FQNEAQ. The CDR3 is 15 amino acids. The chain combines TRBV7-8 with TRBJ1-5; D remains ambiguous. This receptor was identified in a woman between 50 and 59 years old in good health and CMV-seropositive. Sequencing was carried out using PBMCs. The CDR3 coding sequence is TGTGCCAGCAGCTTAACAGAATATAGCAATCAGCCCCAGCATTTT. Protein sequence: CASSLTEYSNQPQHF.